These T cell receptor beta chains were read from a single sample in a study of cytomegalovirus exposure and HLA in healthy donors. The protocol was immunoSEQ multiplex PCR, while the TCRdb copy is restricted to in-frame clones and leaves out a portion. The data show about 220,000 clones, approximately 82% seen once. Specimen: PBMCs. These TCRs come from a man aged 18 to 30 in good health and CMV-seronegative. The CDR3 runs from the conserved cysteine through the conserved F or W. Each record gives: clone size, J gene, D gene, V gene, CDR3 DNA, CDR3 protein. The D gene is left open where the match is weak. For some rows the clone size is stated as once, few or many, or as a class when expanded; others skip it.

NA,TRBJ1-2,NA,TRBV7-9,TGTTCCAGCAGCTCCTGGACCTCAGGGGATGGCTACACCTTC,CSSSSWTSGDGYTF
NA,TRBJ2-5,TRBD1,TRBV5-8,TGTGCCAGCAGCAGTGACGGGACAGCTAAAGAGACCCAGTACTTC,CASSSDGTAKETQYF
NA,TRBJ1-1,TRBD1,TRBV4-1,TGCGCCAGCAGCCAAATGGGGGGACAGGGGGCTTCCACTGAAGCTTTCTTT,CASSQMGGQGASTEAFF
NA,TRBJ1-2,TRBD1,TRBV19,TGTGCCAGTAGTCCTCCCTGGGGCAGGGGGGACTATGGCTACACCTTC,CASSPPWGRGDYGYTF
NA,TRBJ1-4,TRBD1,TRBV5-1,TGCGCCAGCAGCTTTTCCGACAGGGGTCCAAATGAAAAACTGTTTTTT,CASSFSDRGPNEKLFF
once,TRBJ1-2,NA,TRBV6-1,TGTGCCAGCAGGTCAGGGGTTCCGGGCTACACCTTC,CASRSGVPGYTF
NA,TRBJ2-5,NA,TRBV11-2,TGTGCCAGCAACGGAGGGGGCGGGGAGACCCAGTACTTC,CASNGGGGETQYF
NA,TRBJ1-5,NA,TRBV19,TGTGCCAGTACCCTTGATGGGCATCAGCCCCAGCATTTT,CASTLDGHQPQHF
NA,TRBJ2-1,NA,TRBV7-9,TGTTCCAGCAGCCGCGACTACAATGAGCAGTTCTTC,CSSSRDYNEQFF
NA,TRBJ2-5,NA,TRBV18,TGTGCCAGCTCACCCTTGGCTACAGGGAATGGAGAGACCCAGTACTTC,CASSPLATGNGETQYF
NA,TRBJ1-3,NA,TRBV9,TGTGCCAGCAGCTCCCAGGGGAGTGCTGGAAACACCATATATTTT,CASSSQGSAGNTIYF
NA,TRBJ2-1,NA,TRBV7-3,TGTGCCAGCAGCCGGGACTCTAGCTCCTACAATGAGCAGTTCTTC,CASSRDSSSYNEQFF
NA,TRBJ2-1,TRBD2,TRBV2,TGTGCCAGCATAGCGGGAGCACGGTACAATGAGCAGTTCTTC,CASIAGARYNEQFF
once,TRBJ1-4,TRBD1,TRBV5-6,TGTGCCAGCAGCTTACAAGACCCAGGGGGTGAAAAACTGTTTTTT,CASSLQDPGGEKLFF
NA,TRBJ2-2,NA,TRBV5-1,TGCGCCAGCAGGAATATAGTGGAGTCCGGGGAGCTGTTTTTT,CASRNIVESGELFF
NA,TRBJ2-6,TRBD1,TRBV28,TGTGCCAGCAGTTTCCGGACAGGGGGCGCTGGGGCCAACGTCCTGACTTTC,CASSFRTGGAGANVLTF
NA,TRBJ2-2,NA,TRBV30,TGTGCCTGGGGAGTAACCGGGGAGCTGTTTTTT,CAWGVTGELFF
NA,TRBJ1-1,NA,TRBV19,TGTGCCAGTAGTATCCCCACTCGGTTCGCTGAAGCTTTCTTT,CASSIPTRFAEAFF
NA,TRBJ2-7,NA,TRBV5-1,TGCGCCCCCCGAACGGACAGTCCCTACGAGCAGTACTTC,CAPRTDSPYEQYF
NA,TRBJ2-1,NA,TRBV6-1,TGTGCCAGCAATAACGGCTACAATGAGCAGTTCTTC,CASNNGYNEQFF
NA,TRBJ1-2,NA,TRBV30,TGTGCCTGGAGTCCAGGGGATACTGGCTACACCTTC,CAWSPGDTGYTF
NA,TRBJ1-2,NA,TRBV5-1,TGCGCCAGCAGCTTGACGACAGCACAATTTAACTATGGCTACACCTTC,CASSLTTAQFNYGYTF